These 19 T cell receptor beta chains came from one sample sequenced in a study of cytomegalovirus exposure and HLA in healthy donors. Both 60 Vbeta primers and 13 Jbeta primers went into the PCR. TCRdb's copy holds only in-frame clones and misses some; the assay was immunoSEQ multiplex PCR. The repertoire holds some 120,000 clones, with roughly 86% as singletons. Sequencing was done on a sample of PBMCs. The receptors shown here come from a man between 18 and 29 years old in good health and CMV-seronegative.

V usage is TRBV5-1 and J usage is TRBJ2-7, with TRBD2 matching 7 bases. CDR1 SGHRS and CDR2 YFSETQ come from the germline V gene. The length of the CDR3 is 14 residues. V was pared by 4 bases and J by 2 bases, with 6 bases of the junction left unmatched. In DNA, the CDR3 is TGCGCCAGCAGCAATAGCGGGCAAGCCTACGAGCAGTACTTC. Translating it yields CASSNSGQAYEQYF.

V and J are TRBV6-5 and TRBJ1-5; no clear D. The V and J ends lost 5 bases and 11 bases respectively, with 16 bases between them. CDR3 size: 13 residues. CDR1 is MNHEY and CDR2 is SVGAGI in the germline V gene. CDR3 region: CASSEGLEGSQHF. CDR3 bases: TGTGCCAGCAGTGAAGGGTTGGAGGGATCCCAGCATTTT.

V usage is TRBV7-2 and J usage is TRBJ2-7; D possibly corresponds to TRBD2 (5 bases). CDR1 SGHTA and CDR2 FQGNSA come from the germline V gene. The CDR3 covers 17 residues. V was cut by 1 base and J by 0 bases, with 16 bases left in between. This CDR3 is CASSLGGKRQSSYEQYF. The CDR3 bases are TGTGCCAGCAGCTTAGGAGGAAAGCGGCAGAGCTCCTACGAGCAGTACTTC.

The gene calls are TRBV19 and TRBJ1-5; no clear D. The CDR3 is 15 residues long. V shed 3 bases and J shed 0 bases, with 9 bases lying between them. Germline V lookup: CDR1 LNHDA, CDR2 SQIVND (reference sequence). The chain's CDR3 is CASSIYRYSNQPQHF. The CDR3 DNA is TGTGCCAGTAGTATTTATCGGTATAGCAATCAGCCCCAGCATTTT.

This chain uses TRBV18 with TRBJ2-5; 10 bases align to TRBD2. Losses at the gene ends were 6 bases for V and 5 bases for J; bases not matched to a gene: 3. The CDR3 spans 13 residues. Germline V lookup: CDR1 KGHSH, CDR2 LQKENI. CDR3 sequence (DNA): TGTGCCAGCTCGCAAGCGGGAGGGGAGACCCAGTACTTC. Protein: CASSQAGGETQYF.

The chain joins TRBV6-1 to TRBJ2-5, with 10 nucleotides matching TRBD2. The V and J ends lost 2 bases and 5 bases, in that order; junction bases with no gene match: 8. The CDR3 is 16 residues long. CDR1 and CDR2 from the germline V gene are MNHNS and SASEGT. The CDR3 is CASSEQPSGGRETQYF. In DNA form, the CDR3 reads TGTGCCAGCAGTGAACAGCCTAGCGGGGGTCGGGAGACCCAGTACTTC.

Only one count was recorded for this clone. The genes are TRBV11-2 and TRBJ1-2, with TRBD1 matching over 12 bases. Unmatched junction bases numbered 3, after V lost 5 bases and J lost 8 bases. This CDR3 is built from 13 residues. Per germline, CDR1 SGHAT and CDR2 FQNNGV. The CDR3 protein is CASSRDRGLGYTF. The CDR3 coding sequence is TGTGCCAGCAGCAGGGACAGGGGGCTCGGCTACACCTTC.

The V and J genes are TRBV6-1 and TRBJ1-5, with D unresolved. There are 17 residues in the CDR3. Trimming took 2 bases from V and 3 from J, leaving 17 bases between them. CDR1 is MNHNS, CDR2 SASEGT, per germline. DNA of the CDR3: TGTGCCAGCAGTGAATCGTCGGTCTTTACCTTCAATCAGCCCCAGCATTTT. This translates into CASSESSVFTFNQPQHF.

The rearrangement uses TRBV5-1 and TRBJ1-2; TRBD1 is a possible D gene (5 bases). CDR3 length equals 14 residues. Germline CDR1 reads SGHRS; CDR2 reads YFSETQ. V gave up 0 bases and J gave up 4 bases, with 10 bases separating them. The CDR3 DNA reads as TGCGCCAGCAGCTTGGATGGGGCCCCCTATGGCTACACCTTC. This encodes CASSLDGAPYGYTF.

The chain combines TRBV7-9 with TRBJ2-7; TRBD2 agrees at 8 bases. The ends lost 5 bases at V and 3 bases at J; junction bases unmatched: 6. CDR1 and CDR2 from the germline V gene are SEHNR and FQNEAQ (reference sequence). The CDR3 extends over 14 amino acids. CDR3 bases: TGTGCCAGCAGCGGTAGCGGGAAAATCTACGAGCAGTACTTC. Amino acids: CASSGSGKIYEQYF.

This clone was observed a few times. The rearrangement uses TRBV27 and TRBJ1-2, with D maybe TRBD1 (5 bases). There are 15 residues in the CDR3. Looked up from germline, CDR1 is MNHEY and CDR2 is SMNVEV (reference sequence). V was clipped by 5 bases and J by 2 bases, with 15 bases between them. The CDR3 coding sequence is TGTGCCAGCAGTCAAACATCAGGGTGGAACTATGGCTACACCTTC. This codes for CASSQTSGWNYGYTF.

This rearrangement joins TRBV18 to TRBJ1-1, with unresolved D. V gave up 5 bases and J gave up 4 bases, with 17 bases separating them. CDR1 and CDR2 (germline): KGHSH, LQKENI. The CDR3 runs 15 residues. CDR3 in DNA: TGTGCCAGCTCAGTCTCGGGAAGTGAAGGCACTGAAGCTTTCTTT. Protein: CASSVSGSEGTEAFF.

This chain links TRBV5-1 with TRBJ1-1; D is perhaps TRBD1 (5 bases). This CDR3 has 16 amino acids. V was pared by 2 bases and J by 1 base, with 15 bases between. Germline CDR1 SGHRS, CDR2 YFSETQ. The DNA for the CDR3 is TGCGCCAGCAGCTTCTCCCGGGTGCAGGGGAACACTGAAGCTTTCTTT. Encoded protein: CASSFSRVQGNTEAFF.

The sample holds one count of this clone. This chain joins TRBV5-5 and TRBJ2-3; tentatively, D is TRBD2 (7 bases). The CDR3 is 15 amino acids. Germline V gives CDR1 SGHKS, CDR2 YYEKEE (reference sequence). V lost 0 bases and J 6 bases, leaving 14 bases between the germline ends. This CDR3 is CASSLADGGRDTQYF. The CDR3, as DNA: TGTGCCAGCAGCTTGGCGGACGGGGGGCGGGATACGCAGTATTTT.

The chain's CDR3 is CASSQVEVSYTF. CDR3 bases: TGCGCCAGCAGCCAAGTGGAGGTTAGCTACACCTTC. The chain uses TRBV4-3 and TRBJ1-2; D unresolved. This CDR3 is built from 12 residues. CDR1 and CDR2 from the germline V gene are LGHNA and YSLEER. V was trimmed by 1 base and J by 9 bases, leaving 9 bases between them.

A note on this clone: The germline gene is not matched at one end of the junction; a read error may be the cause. CDR3 sequence: CSSSLERGGYTF. The CDR3 DNA reads TGTTCCAGCAGCTTAGAGCGGGGGGGCTACACCTTC. The rearrangement links TRBV7-9 to TRBJ1-2; possible D gene TRBD1, 5 bases. Germline V gives CDR1 SEHNR, CDR2 FQNEAQ (reference sequence). The CDR3 is 12 amino acids.

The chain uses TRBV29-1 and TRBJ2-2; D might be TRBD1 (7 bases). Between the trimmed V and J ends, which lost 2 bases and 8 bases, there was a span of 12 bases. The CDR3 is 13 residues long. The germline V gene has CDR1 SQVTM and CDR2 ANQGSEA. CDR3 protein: CSVESGGNGELFF. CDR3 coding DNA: TGCAGCGTTGAATCAGGGGGGAATGGGGAGCTGTTTTTT.

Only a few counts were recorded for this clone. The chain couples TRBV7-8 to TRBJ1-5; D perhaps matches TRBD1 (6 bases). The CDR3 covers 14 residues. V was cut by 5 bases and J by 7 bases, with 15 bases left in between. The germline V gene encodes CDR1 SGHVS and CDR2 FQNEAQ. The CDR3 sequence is CASSVVEGQQPQHF. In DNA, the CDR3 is TGTGCCAGCAGCGTCGTAGAGGGACAACAGCCCCAGCATTTT.

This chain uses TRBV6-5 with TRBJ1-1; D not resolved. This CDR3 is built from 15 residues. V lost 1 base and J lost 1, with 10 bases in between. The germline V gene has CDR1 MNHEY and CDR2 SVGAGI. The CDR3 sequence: CASSYFGQANTEAFF. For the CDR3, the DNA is TGTGCCAGCAGTTACTTTGGTCAGGCGAACACTGAAGCTTTCTTT.